The 12 T cell receptor beta chains presented below share a single source sample, sequenced in a study of blood T cell repertoires in COVID-19. Repertoires were generated with immunoSEQ multiplex PCR, while TCRdb's copy carries only in-frame clones and drops some. The data contain some 320,000 clones, roughly 85% of them seen just once; the ten biggest clones take up around 7.2%. Sequencing was performed on peripheral blood. These receptors all come from a human donor in a cohort sampled during active COVID-19.

The chain couples TRBV6-4 to TRBJ2-1; TRBD1 aligns across 8 bases. The V gene's germline CDR1 is MRHNA and CDR2 SNTAGT. V lost 8 bases and J lost 8; bases outside the gene matches: 8. The CDR3 runs to 13 residues. The CDR3: CASQDRVGDEQFF. The CDR3 nucleotides are TGTGCCAGCCAGGACAGGGTAGGGGATGAGCAGTTCTTC.

This clone was detected a few times. The V gene is TRBV4-2, the J gene TRBJ1-6; TRBD1 matches 7 bases. V lost 6 bases and J lost 7; bases outside the gene matches: 15. Per germline, CDR1 LGHNA and CDR2 YNFKEQ. The CDR3 has 17 amino acids. CDR3 sequence reads: CASSHPLTGTANSPLHF. CDR3 nucleotide sequence: TGTGCCAGCAGTCACCCCCTTACCGGGACAGCGAATTCACCCCTCCACTTT.

This chain links TRBV27 with TRBJ1-2; D not resolved. Trimming took off 2 bases at V and 2 bases at J, with 6 bases between the two ends. Per the germline V gene, CDR1 is MNHEY and CDR2 is SMNVEV (reference sequence). This CDR3 comprises 13 residues. CDR3 coding DNA: TGTGCCAGCAGTTTAAGCCGAAACTATGGCTACACCTTC. It specifies CASSLSRNYGYTF.

The chain uses TRBV7-2 and TRBJ1-3, with a possible D match to TRBD1 (5 bases). CDR3 length: 13 amino acids. Between the trimmed V and J ends, which lost 4 bases and 2 bases, there was a span of 6 bases. In germline, CDR1 is SGHTA, CDR2 FQGNSA. The CDR3 spells CASSSGTGNTIYF. CDR3 nucleotides: TGTGCCAGCAGCTCAGGGACTGGAAACACCATATATTTT.

The chain recombines TRBV2 with TRBJ2-2, with 7 bases lining up with TRBD1. Germline-derived CDR1 and CDR2 are SNHLY and FYNNEI. The CDR3 extends over 14 amino acids. Trimming cost V 4 bases and J 7 bases; bases outside gene matches: 6. CDR3 residues: CASSGDRANGELFF. DNA for the CDR3: TGTGCCAGCAGTGGCGACAGGGCAAACGGGGAGCTGTTTTTT.

In this sample, this clone turned up a few times. The rearrangement joins TRBV5-6 to TRBJ2-7; 7 positions agree with TRBD1. J was trimmed by 5 bases and V by 2 bases; bases with no gene match: 4. Germline V CDR1 and CDR2: SGHDT, YYEEEE. The CDR3 sequence is 13 residues long. The DNA for the CDR3 is TGTGCCAGCAGCTTTCAGGGGGAGAACGAGCAGTACTTC. Amino acids: CASSFQGENEQYF.

This chain links TRBV10-2 with TRBJ2-7; D is possibly TRBD1 (5 bases). Between the trimmed V and J ends, which lost 6 bases and 6 bases, there was a span of 18 bases. There are 14 residues in the CDR3. CDR1 is WSHSY, CDR2 SAAADI, per germline. In DNA form, the CDR3 reads TGCGCCAGCAGCCCCCGCGCAGGGCCCTTCGAGCAGTACTTC. This gives the protein CASSPRAGPFEQYF.

This clone was observed a handful of times. V and J are TRBV6-5 and TRBJ1-6, with D perhaps TRBD1 (6 bases). Germline V gene data show CDR1 as MNHEY and CDR2 as SVGAGI. CDR3 length: 14 residues. V lost 2 bases to trimming and J lost 10 bases, with 12 bases between them. CDR3 in amino acids: CASSYARGGSPLHF. CDR3 DNA sequence: TGTGCCAGCAGTTACGCCAGGGGTGGCTCACCCCTCCACTTT.

The chain couples TRBV27 to TRBJ2-7, with D possibly TRBD1 on 5 matching bases. CDR3 length: 14 residues. The germline CDR1 and CDR2 sequences are MNHEY and SMNVEV (reference sequence). V gave up 6 bases and J gave up 2 bases, with 14 bases separating them. CDR3 region: CASSPSGLPYEQYF. CDR3 nucleotide sequence: TGTGCCAGCAGCCCTTCAGGGCTACCCTACGAGCAGTACTTC.

This clone was seen a single time. The V call is TRBV4-1, the J call TRBJ2-7; 7 positions agree with TRBD2. The CDR3 is made up of 14 amino acids. The germline gives CDR1 MGHRA, CDR2 YSYEKL. V lost 6 bases and J lost 0; bases outside the gene matches: 5. This CDR3 reads CASSRRGNSYEQYF. DNA of the CDR3: TGCGCCAGCAGTAGGCGGGGGAACTCCTACGAGCAGTACTTC.

The chain uses TRBV9 and TRBJ2-7; TRBD2 might be the D (5 bases). V dropped 0 bases and J dropped 3 bases, with 10 bases sitting between them. The CDR3 is made up of 14 amino acids. CDR1 and CDR2 (germline): SGDLS, YYNGEE. CDR3 amino acids: CASSVADGGYEQYF. CDR3 nucleotide sequence: TGTGCCAGCAGCGTAGCTGACGGAGGCTACGAGCAGTACTTC.

This clone was counted between two and nine times. This chain links TRBV19 with TRBJ1-4; D unclear. The CDR3 loop spans 14 amino acids. With 7 bases removed from V and 2 bases from J, the gap between germline ends came to 11 bases. Germline V lookup: CDR1 LNHDA, CDR2 SQIVND (reference sequence). The CDR3 is CASKFSNTNEKLFF. The CDR3 DNA follows: TGTGCCAGTAAATTCAGTAACACTAATGAAAAACTGTTTTTT.